The 8 T cell receptor beta chains below were found in one sample sequenced in a study of T cells in Graves' hyperthyroidism and ophthalmopathy. Amplification yielded TCR beta CDR3 regions, with RNA transcripts as the source. When the TCR CDR3 underwent first-round RT-PCR, the HTBI primer set was used. TCRdb re-analysed the multiplex PCR reads in MiXCR, keeping a single row per CDR3 protein. The data contain around 440,000 distinct CDR3 sequences, approximately 14% of them seen just once; the ten biggest clones take up approximately 8%. Sequenced sample: blood. The source is a young woman with Graves' hyperthyroidism.

This clonotype has at least ten counts. The chain couples TRBV18 to TRBJ2-5; D may match TRBD1 or TRBD2 (6 bases each). V dropped 3 bases and J dropped 5 bases, with 7 bases sitting between them. Germline V lookup: CDR1 KGHSH, CDR2 LQKENI. The CDR3 length is 12 residues. The CDR3 nucleotides are TGTGCCAGCTCACCCGGGGGCGAGACCCAGTACTTC. Amino acid sequence: CASSPGGETQYF.

This clonotype has at least ten counts. The chain has TRBV4-2 and TRBJ1-2; TRBD1 aligns across 7 bases. This CDR3 spans 16 amino acids. The germline V gene has CDR1 LGHNA and CDR2 YNFKEQ. Germline trimming cut 2 bases from V and 3 bases from J; bases unmatched to any gene: 9. CDR3 DNA: TGTGCCAGCAGCCAAAGAACGGGACAGACTCACTATGGCTACACCTTC. Protein: CASSQRTGQTHYGYTF.

This clonotype was seen at least ten times. The chain carries TRBV9 and TRBJ1-1; 7 bases align to TRBD1. The CDR3 is made up of 15 amino acids. Germline V CDR1 and CDR2: SGDLS, YYNGEE. The V gene end was trimmed by 4 bases and the J gene end by 1 base; junction bases not matched to a gene: 7. CDR3 DNA: TGTGCCAGCAGCCTAACAGGGGAGGGGAACACTGAAGCTTTCTTT. Translating it yields CASSLTGEGNTEAFF.

This sequence joins TRBV12-3 or TRBV12-4 and TRBJ1-5; 8 nucleotides agree with TRBD1. The CDR3 spans 16 residues. The trim removed 5 bases at V and 2 bases at J, leaving 8 bases unmatched. This chain's CDR3 is CASSTDRGARNQPQHF. The DNA of the CDR3 is TGTGCCAGCAGTACAGACAGGGGAGCGCGCAATCAGCCCCAGCATTTT.

In this sample, this clonotype turned up a few times. The chain links TRBV28 to TRBJ1-2; D unresolved. Germline V gives CDR1 MDHEN, CDR2 SYDVKM. The CDR3 totals 10 residues. Deletions cut 7 bases from V and 8 bases from J, with 8 bases between. The CDR3 loop reads CASKKLGYTF. CDR3 sequence (DNA): TGTGCCAGCAAGAAACTCGGCTACACCTTC.

In its sample, this clonotype was seen a few times. As DNA, the CDR3 is TGTGCCAGCAGTGCGCGCCGGGAGGGAGGGAATGAGCAGTTCTTC. Amino acid sequence: CASSARREGGNEQFF. The rearrangement joins TRBV6-1 to TRBJ2-1, with TRBD2 matching over 8 bases. Trimming at V came to 4 bases and at J to 7 bases, leaving 9 bases not matched to a gene. The CDR3 is 15 residues long. Germline V gene sequence: CDR1 MNHNS, CDR2 SASEGT.

There are many counts of this clonotype. This chain uses TRBV12-3 or TRBV12-4 with TRBJ2-7; 9 nucleotides align to TRBD2. This CDR3 has 16 residues. Trimming cost V 6 bases and J 4 bases; bases outside gene matches: 13. CDR3 residues: CASSRSTSGDKYEQYF. CDR3 sequence (DNA): TGTGCCAGCAGCCGTTCGACTAGCGGAGATAAATACGAGCAGTACTTC.

At least ten counts were recorded for this clonotype. The chain employs TRBV27 and TRBJ2-1, with 15 bases matching TRBD2. Germline V gene data show CDR1 as MNHEY and CDR2 as SMNVEV (reference sequence). CDR3 length: 21 residues. The V gene end was trimmed by 0 bases and the J gene end by 0 bases; junction bases not matched to a gene: 9. The CDR3 DNA follows: TGTGCCAGCAGTTTATCGGCATGGGGACTAGCGGGGGGTCGCTCCTACAATGAGCAGTTCTTC. Protein product: CASSLSAWGLAGGRSYNEQFF.